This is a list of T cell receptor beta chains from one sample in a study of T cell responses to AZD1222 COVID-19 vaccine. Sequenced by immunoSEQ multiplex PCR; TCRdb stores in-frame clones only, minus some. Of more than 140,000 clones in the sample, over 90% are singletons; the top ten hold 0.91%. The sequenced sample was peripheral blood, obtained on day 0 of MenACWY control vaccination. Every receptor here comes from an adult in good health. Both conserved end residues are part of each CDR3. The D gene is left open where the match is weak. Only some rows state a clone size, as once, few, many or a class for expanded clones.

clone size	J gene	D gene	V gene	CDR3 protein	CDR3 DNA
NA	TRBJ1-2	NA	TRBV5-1	CASSLALLGEYYGYTF	TGCGCCAGCAGCTTGGCCCTCCTCGGGGAGTACTATGGCTACACCTTC
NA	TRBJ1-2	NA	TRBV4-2	CASSQDGPKGYTF	TGTGCCAGCAGCCAAGACGGCCCGAAGGGCTACACCTTC
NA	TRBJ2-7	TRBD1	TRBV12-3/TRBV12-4	CASSTGQTQYF	TGTGCCAGCAGTACGGGACAGACACAGTACTTC
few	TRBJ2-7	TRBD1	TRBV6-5	CASSAGQGAGGEQYF	TGTGCCAGCAGCGCCGGACAGGGGGCAGGCGGCGAGCAGTACTTC
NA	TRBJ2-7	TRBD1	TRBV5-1	CASSFTGTGSYEQYF	TGCGCCAGCAGCTTCACCGGGACAGGGTCCTACGAGCAGTACTTC
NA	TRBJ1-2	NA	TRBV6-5	CASSLQWEDHGYTF	TGTGCCAGCAGCCTACAATGGGAGGATCATGGCTACACCTTC
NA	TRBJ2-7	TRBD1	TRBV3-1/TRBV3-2	CASSQDPQGVSYEQYF	TGTGCCAGCAGCCAAGATCCACAGGGGGTGTCCTACGAGCAGTACTTC
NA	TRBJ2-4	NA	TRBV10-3	CAISAAGGKNIQYF	TGTGCCATCAGTGCCGCAGGGGGGAAAAACATTCAGTACTTC
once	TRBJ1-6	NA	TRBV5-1	CASSPQGYSPLHF	TGCGCCAGCAGCCCCCAGGGTTATTCACCCCTCCACTTT
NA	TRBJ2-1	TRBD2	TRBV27	CASSSITSGGANEQFF	TGTGCCAGCAGCTCTATCACTAGCGGGGGGGCAAATGAGCAGTTCTTC
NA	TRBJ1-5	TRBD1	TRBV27	CASSSWTGDSNQPQHF	TGTGCCAGCAGTTCTTGGACAGGGGATAGCAATCAGCCCCAGCATTTT
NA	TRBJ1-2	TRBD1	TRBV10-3	CAISAGTGEEYTF	TGTGCCATCAGTGCCGGGACAGGGGAGGAGTACACCTTC
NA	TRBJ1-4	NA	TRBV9	CASSARFDATPLGAEKLFF	TGTGCCAGCAGCGCGAGGTTTGACGCCACTCCCCTGGGGGCTGAAAAACTGTTTTTT
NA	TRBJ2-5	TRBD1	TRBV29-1	CSVHGTGEPQYF	TGCAGCGTCCACGGGACAGGGGAACCCCAGTACTTC
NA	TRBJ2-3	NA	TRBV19	CASSIEGLTDTQYF	TGTGCCAGTAGTATCGAAGGACTCACAGATACGCAGTATTTT
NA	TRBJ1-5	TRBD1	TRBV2	CASSAGPDRGLQPQHF	TGTGCCAGCAGTGCGGGGCCTGACAGGGGGCTTCAGCCCCAGCATTTT
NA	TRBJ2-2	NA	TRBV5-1	CASSLLTGHTGELFF	TGCGCCAGCAGCTTGCTTACAGGCCACACCGGGGAGCTGTTTTTT
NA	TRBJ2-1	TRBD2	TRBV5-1	CASSPDAGTRVNEQFF	TGCGCCAGCAGCCCCGACGCGGGGACTAGAGTCAATGAGCAGTTCTTC
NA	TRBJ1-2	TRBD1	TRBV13	CASSLIGQGDYGYTF	TGTGCCAGCAGCTTAATCGGACAGGGAGACTATGGCTACACCTTC
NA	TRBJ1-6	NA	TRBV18	CASSPPLGIGNSPLHF	TGTGCCAGCTCACCACCCTTGGGAATAGGAAATTCACCCCTCCACTTT
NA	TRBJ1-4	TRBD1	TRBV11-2	CASSSRPGGAPNEKLFF	TGTGCCAGCAGCTCTCGGCCAGGGGGCGCGCCAAATGAAAAACTGTTTTTT
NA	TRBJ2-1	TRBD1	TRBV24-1	CATSGGTGPSYNEQFF	TGTGCCACCAGTGGGGGGACAGGTCCCTCCTACAATGAGCAGTTCTTC
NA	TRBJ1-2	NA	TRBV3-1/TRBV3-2	CASSPEGFYGYTF	TGTGCCAGCAGCCCCGAGGGGTTCTATGGCTACACCTTC
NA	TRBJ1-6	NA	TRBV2	CASRSLGSPLHF	TGTGCCAGCAGGTCTTTAGGTTCACCCCTCCACTTT
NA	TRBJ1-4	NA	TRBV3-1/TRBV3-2	CASSQDLSEKLFF	TGTGCCAGCAGCCAAGATTTAAGTGAAAAACTGTTTTTT
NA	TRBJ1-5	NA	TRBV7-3	CASSPGGGQPQHF	TGTGCCAGCAGCCCCGGGGGAGGCCAGCCCCAGCATTTT
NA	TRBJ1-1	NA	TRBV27	CASTNGRALNTEAFF	TGTGCCAGCACCAACGGAAGGGCCCTGAACACTGAAGCTTTCTTT
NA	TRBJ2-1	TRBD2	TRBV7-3	CASSQPTSGRTNEQFF	TGTGCCAGCAGCCAGCCGACTAGCGGGAGGACCAATGAGCAGTTCTTC
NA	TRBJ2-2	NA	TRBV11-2	CASSLDRAGELFF	TGTGCCAGCAGCTTAGACAGGGCCGGGGAGCTGTTTTTT
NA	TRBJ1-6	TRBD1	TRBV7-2	CASSIDRGSSPLHF	TGTGCCAGCAGCATCGACAGGGGGTCTTCACCCCTCCACTTT
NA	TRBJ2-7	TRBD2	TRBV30	CAWSVARTSGGSYEQYF	TGTGCCTGGAGTGTAGCCCGGACTAGCGGGGGATCCTACGAGCAGTACTTC
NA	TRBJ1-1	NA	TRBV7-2	CASSAYPGVGTEAFF	TGTGCCAGCAGCGCCTACCCGGGGGTGGGAACTGAAGCTTTCTTT
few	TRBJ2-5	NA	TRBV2	CASSEEGGNRKTQYF	TGTGCCAGCAGTGAGGAGGGGGGAAATCGAAAGACCCAGTACTTC
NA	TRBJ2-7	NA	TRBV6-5	CASSSFSYEQYF	TGTGCCAGCAGTTCCTTCTCCTACGAGCAGTACTTC
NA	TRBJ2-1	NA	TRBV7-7	CASSPDRIRGYNEQFF	TGTGCCAGCAGCCCCGATAGGATTAGGGGGTACAATGAGCAGTTCTTC
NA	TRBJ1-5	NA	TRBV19	CASRTGAFNQPQHF	TGTGCCAGTAGAACCGGGGCCTTTAATCAGCCCCAGCATTTT
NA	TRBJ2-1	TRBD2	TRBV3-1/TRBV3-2	CASSQGTSGPRDNNEQFF	TGTGCCAGCAGCCAAGGGACTAGCGGCCCCCGTGACAATAATGAGCAGTTCTTC
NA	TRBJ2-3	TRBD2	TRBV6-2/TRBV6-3	CASSRPGVSGGTDTQYF	TGTGCCAGCAGTCGTCCAGGTGTAAGCGGGGGAACAGATACGCAGTATTTT
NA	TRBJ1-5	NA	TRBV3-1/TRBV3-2	CASSPRNVGNQPQHF	TGTGCCAGCAGCCCACGGAACGTAGGCAATCAGCCCCAGCATTTT
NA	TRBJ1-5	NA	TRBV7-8	CASSLVATGIQPQHF	TGTGCCAGCAGCTTAGTGGCCACAGGGATTCAGCCCCAGCATTTT
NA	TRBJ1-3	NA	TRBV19	CASTRTLQLTGNTIYF	TGTGCCAGTACGCGGACTCTTCAACTTACTGGAAACACCATATATTTT
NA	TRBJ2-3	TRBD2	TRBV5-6	CASSLTSGGAVRDTQYF	TGTGCCAGCAGCTTGACTAGCGGGGGGGCCGTGAGAGATACGCAGTATTTT
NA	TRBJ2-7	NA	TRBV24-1	CATSEAGTTSSYEQYF	TGTGCCACCAGTGAAGCCGGGACAACCAGCTCCTACGAGCAGTACTTC
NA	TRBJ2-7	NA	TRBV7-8	CASRPGVPNSYEQYF	TGTGCCAGCAGACCAGGGGTACCCAACTCCTACGAGCAGTACTTC